This T cell receptor (beta chain) was captured in a study of CD8 T cells in ankylosing spondylitis. Study-wide results and limits: Blood from ankylosing spondylitis patients appeared to carry a characteristic roughly eight-variant TCR beta motif. There was reportedly significant enrichment of clones that were disease-linked in matched ankylosing spondylitis synovial fluid.

The table lists this clonotype with many counts. Its antigen is unidentified. Trimming took 4 bases from V and 2 from J; bases not matched to a gene: 3. Germline CDR1 reads MDHEN; CDR2 reads SYDVKM. This CDR3 comprises 14 residues. In making TCR beta libraries, quantitative 5'-RACE with molecular barcodes was used. TCRdb fed the 5' RACE reads into MiXCR, producing one record per CDR3 protein. This table holds approximately 210,000 distinct CDR3 sequences, roughly 13% found once. Sequencing used blood, either unsorted or a sorted T cell fraction (not recorded which). J is TRBJ2-3 and V is TRBV28, with 7 bases fitting TRBD2. The receptor was isolated from a male donor with ankylosing spondylitis or in good health (not recorded which). The DNA for the CDR3 is TGTGCCAGCAGTTCTAGCGGTATCACAGATACGCAGTATTTT. It translates to CASSSSGITDTQYF.